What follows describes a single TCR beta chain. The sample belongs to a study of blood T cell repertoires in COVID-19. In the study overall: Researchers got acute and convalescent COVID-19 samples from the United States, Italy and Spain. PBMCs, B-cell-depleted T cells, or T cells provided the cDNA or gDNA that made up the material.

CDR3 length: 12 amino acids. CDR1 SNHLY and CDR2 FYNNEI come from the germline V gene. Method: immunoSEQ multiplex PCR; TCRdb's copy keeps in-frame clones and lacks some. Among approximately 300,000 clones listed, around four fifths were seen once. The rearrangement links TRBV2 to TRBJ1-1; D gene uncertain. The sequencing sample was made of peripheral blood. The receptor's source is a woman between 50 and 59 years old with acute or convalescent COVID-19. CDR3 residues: CATRVGSTEAFF. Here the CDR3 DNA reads TGTGCTACCCGGGTGGGGAGCACTGAAGCTTTCTTT.